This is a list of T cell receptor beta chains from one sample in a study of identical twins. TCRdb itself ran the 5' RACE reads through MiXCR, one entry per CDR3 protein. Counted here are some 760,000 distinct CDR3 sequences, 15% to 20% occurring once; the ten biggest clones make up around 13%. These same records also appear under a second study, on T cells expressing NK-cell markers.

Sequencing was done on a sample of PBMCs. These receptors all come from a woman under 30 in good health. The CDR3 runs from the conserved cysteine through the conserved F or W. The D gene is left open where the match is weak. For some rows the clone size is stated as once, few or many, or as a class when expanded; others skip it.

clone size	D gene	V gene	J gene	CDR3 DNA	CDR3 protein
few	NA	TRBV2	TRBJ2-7	TGTGCCAGCAGGATGGACTATAGCTCCTACGAGCGGTACTTC	CASRMDYSSYERYF
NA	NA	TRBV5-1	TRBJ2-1	TGCGCCAGCAGGAGGGGGAGCGGGCATACCTCCTACAATGAGCAGTTCTTC	CASRRGSGHTSYNEQFF
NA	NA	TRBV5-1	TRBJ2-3	TGCGCCAGCAGCTTGGCCGTTATATACACAGATACGCAGTATTTT	CASSLAVIYTDTQYF
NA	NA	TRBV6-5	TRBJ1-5	TGTGCCAGCAGTTACGACGCGGCTAATCAGCCCCAGCATTTT	CASSYDAANQPQHF
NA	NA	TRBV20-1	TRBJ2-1	TGCAGTGGGGACCGAGCTGGGAATGAGCAGTTCTTC	CSGDRAGNEQFF
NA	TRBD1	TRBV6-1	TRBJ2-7	TGTGCCAGCAGAGTGGGACAGGCCGCCTCCTACGAGCAGTACTTC	CASRVGQAASYEQYF
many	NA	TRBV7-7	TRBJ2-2	TGTGCCAGCAGCCTTTACCGGGCCAACACCGGGGAGCTGTTTTTT	CASSLYRANTGELFF
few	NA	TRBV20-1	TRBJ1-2	TGCAGTGCTAGTGACCGACCCTCCTATGGCTACACCTTC	CSASDRPSYGYTF
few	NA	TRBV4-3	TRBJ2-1	TGCGCCAGCAGCCAAGTGTGGCTCTACAATGAGCAGTTCTTC	CASSQVWLYNEQFF
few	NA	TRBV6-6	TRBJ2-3	TGTGCCAGCAGCCCCGTAGGGAGTCGAACGCAGTATTTT	CASSPVGSRTQYF
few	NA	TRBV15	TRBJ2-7	TGTGCCACCAGCAGGAGGGGGTACTACGAGCAGTACTTC	CATSRRGYYEQYF
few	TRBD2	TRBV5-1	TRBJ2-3	TGCGCCAGCAGCCCCCCTGGGACTAGTGCAGATACGCAGTATTTT	CASSPPGTSADTQYF
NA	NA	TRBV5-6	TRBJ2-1	TGTGCCAGCATTTTCTACACCGACAATGAGCAGTTCTTC	CASIFYTDNEQFF
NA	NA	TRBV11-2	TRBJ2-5	TGTGCCAGCAGCCGTTGGGGGCAAGAGACCCAGTACTTC	CASSRWGQETQYF
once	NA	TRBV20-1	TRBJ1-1	TGCAGTGCTAGAGATCTCGAATCCGGAGCGGACACTGAAGCTTTCTTT	CSARDLESGADTEAFF
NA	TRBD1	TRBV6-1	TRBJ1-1	TGTGCCAGCAGTAAGGGACAGATGAACACTGAAGCTTTCTTT	CASSKGQMNTEAFF
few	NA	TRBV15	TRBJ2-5	TGTGCCACCAGCAGAGATCAGCAGGGAGGGGGTGAGACCCAGTACTTC	CATSRDQQGGGETQYF
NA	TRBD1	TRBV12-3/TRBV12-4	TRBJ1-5	TGTGCCAGCAGTTTGGCACAGGGGAATCAGCCCCAGCATTTT	CASSLAQGNQPQHF
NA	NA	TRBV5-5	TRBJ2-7	TGTGCCAGCAGCTTGACATCGGCTTCCTACGAGCAGTACTTC	CASSLTSASYEQYF
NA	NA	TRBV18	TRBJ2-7	TGTGCCAGCTTCCCGGCAGGGAGCGGCCACGAGCAGTACTTC	CASFPAGSGHEQYF
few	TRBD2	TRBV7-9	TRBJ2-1	TGTGCCAGCAGCTTAGGGACTAGCGGGGTCAATGAGCAGTTCTTC	CASSLGTSGVNEQFF
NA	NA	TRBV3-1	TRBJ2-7	TGTGCCAGCAGCCAACTGACTTTCTCCTACGAGCAGTACTTC	CASSQLTFSYEQYF
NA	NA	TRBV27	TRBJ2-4	TGTGCCAGCAGTTTATCCTCTACAGTGGGCATTCAGTACTTC	CASSLSSTVGIQYF
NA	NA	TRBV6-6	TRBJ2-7	TGTGCCAGCAGAAGGTGGTACGAGCAGTACTTC	CASRRWYEQYF
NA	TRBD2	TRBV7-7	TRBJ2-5	TGTGCCAGCAGCTTACAAGGACTAGAATCTCAAGAGACCCAGTACTTC	CASSLQGLESQETQYF
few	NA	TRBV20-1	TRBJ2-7	TGCAGTGCCGGCAGGGGGGGCGCCTTCTACGAGCAGTACTTC	CSAGRGGAFYEQYF
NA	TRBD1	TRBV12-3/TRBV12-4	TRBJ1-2	TGTGCCAGCAACCACTTGGGACAGCTCTATGGCTACACCTTC	CASNHLGQLYGYTF
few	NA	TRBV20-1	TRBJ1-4	TGCAGTGCTAGAGGCACAACTAATGAAAAACTGTTTTTT	CSARGTTNEKLFF
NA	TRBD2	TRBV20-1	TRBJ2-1	TGCAGTGCTAGTTCGGGGACTAGCCTGGCTGAGCAGTTCTTC	CSASSGTSLAEQFF
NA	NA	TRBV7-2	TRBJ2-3	TGTGCCAGCAGCCCCCTCGCGGGGCCCACAGATACGCAGTATTTT	CASSPLAGPTDTQYF
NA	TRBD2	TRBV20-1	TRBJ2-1	TGCAGTGCTAGAGATCCTAGCGGGAGCTCCTACAATGAGCAGTTCTTC	CSARDPSGSSYNEQFF
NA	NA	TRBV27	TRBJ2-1	TGTGCCAGCAGTCCGCGACTCTTGGGTAATGAGCAGTTCTTC	CASSPRLLGNEQFF
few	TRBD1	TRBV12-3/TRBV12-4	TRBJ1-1	TGTGCCAGCATTTTAGGGGGCGGGACAGTCACTGAAGCTTTCTTT	CASILGGGTVTEAFF
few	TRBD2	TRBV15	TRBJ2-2	TGTGCCACCAGCAGAGATAAAGCGGGGGGGAACACCGGGGAGCTGTTTTTT	CATSRDKAGGNTGELFF
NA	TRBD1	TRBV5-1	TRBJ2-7	TGCGCCAGCAGCTTGGGGGGACAGGGGCCGTCCTACGAGCAGTACTTC	CASSLGGQGPSYEQYF
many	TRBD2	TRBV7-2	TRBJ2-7	TGTGCCAGCAGCCCTGGACTAGCGGGGCCCTACGAGCAGTACTTC	CASSPGLAGPYEQYF
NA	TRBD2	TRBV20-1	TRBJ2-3	TGCAGTGCGGAAACTAGCGGGAGCACAGATACGCAGTATTTT	CSAETSGSTDTQYF
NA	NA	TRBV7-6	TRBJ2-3	TGTGCCAGCAGCCCCCTCACGCAAGATACGCAGTATTTT	CASSPLTQDTQYF
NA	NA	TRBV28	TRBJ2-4	TGTGCCAGCAGTTTGATTGACCTCGAGAACATTCAGTACTTC	CASSLIDLENIQYF
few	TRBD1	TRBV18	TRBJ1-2	TGTGCCAGCTCATCACCGGGACAGGGTGCCTATGGCTACACCTTC	CASSSPGQGAYGYTF
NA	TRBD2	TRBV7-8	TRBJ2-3	TGTGCCAGCAGCTTAGGGTCGCGCGGGGGGATGGATACGCAGTATTTT	CASSLGSRGGMDTQYF
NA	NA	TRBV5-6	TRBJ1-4	TGTGCCAGCAGCCCAGGACAGCCAACTAATGAAAAACTGTTTTTT	CASSPGQPTNEKLFF
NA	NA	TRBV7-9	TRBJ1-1	TGTGCCAGCAGCTCACTACAGGGGAACACTGAAGCTTTCTTT	CASSSLQGNTEAFF
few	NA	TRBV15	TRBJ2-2	TGTGCCACCAGCAGAGATCCGGCAGGGTCATCCACCGGGGAGCTGTTTTTT	CATSRDPAGSSTGELFF
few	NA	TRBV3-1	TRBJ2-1	TGTGCCAGCAGCCAAAGGACAGATGAGCAGTTCTTC	CASSQRTDEQFF
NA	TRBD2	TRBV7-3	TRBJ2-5	TGTGCCAGCAGCTTAAATCCTAGCGGGGGGATCAAGACCCAGTACTTC	CASSLNPSGGIKTQYF